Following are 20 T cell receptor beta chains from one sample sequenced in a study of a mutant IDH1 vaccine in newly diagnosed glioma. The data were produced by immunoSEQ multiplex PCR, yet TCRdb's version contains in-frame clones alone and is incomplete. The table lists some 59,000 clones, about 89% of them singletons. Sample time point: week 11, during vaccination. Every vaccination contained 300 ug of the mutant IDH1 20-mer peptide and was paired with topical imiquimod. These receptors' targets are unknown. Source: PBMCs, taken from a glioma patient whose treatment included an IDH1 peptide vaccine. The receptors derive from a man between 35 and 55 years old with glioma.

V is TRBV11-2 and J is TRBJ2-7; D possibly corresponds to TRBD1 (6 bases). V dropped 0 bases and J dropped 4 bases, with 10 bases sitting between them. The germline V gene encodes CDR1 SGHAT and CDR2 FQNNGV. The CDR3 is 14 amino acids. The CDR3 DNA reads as TGTGCCAGCAGCTTAGATGGGACACGTTACGAGCAGTACTTC. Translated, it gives CASSLDGTRYEQYF.

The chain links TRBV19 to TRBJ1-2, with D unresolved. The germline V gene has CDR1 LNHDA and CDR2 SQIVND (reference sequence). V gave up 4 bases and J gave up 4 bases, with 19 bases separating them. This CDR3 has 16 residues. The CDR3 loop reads CASSNPRTGDSYGYTF. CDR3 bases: TGTGCCAGTAGTAATCCCCGGACGGGCGACTCCTATGGCTACACCTTC.

CDR3 sequence (DNA): TGTGCCAGCAGCTTAGGGCTAGCGGGAGGGCCAGCTGAGACCCAGTACTTC. This codes for CASSLGLAGGPAETQYF. The V gene is TRBV7-3, the J gene TRBJ2-5; 12 positions agree with TRBD2. CDR1 and CDR2 from the germline V gene are SGHTA and FQGTGA. The V gene end was trimmed by 2 bases and the J gene end by 5 bases; junction bases not matched to a gene: 9. The CDR3 contains 17 residues.

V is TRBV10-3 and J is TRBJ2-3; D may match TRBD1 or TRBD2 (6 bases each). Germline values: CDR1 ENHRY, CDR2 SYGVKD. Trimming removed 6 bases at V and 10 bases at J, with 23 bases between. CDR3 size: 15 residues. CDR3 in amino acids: CAIRGDFDTPGAQYF. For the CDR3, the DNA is TGTGCCATCAGAGGGGACTTCGACACCCCAGGGGCGCAGTATTTT.

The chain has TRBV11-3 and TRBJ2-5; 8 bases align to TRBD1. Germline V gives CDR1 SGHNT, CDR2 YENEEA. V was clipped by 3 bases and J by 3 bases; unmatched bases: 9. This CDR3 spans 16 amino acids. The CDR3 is CASSFISGTGKETQYF. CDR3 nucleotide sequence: TGTGCCAGCAGCTTCATATCCGGGACAGGAAAAGAGACCCAGTACTTC.

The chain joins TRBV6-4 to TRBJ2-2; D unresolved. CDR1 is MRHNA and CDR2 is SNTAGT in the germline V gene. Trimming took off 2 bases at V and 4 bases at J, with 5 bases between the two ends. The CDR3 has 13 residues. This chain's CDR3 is CASSDRSTGELFF. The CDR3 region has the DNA TGTGCCAGCAGTGACCGGTCCACCGGGGAGCTGTTTTTT.

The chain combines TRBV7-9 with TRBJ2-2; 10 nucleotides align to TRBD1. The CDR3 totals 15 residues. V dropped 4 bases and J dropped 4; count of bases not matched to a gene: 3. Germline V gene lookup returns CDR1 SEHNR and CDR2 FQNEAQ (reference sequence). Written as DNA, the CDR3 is TGTGCCAGCAGCTACAGACAGGGGGCCACCGGGGAGCTGTTTTTT. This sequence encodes CASSYRQGATGELFF.

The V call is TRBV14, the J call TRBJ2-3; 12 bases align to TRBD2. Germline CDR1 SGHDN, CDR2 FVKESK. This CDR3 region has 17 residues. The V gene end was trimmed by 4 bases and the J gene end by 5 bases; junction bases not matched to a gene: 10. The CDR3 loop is CASSPTIGLAGLDTQYF. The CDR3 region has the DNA TGTGCCAGCAGCCCTACGATCGGACTAGCGGGGCTAGATACGCAGTATTTT.

Here the CDR3 reads CASSSPLSGVTDTQYF. Written as DNA, the CDR3 is TGCGCCAGCAGCTCCCCCTTATCGGGAGTGACAGATACGCAGTATTTT. V gene TRBV5-1 combines with J gene TRBJ2-3; TRBD2 might be the D (6 bases). V was trimmed by 3 bases and J by 3 bases, leaving 17 bases between them. The germline gives CDR1 SGHRS, CDR2 YFSETQ. CDR3 length: 16 residues. The full variable domain, with the rest looked up from reference TRBV5-1 and TRBJ2-3, is KAGVTQTPRYLIKTRGQQVTLSCSPISGHRSVSWYQQTPGQGLQFLFEYFSETQRNKGNFPGRFSGRQFSNSRSEMNVSTLELGDSALYLCASSSPLSGVTDTQYFGPGTRLTVL.

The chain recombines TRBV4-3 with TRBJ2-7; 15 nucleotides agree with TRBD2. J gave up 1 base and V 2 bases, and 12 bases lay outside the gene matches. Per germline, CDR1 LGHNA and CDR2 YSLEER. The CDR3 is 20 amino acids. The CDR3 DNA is TGCGCCAGCAGCCAATTCCTGCGGACTAGCGGGAGGGAGATTTCCTACGAGCAGTACTTC. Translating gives CASSQFLRTSGREISYEQYF.

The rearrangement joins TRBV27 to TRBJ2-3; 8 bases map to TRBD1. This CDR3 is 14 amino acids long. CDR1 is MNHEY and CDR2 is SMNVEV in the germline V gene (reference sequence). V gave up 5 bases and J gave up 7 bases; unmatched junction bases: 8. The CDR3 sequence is CASSLRTGSNTQYF. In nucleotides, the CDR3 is TGTGCCAGCAGTCTACGGACAGGGTCGAATACGCAGTATTTT.

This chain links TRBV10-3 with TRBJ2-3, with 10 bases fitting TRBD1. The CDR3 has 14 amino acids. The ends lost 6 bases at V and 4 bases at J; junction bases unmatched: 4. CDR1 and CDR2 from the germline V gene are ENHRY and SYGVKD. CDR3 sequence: CAIRGTGAADTQYF. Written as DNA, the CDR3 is TGTGCCATCAGGGGGACAGGGGCGGCAGATACGCAGTATTTT.

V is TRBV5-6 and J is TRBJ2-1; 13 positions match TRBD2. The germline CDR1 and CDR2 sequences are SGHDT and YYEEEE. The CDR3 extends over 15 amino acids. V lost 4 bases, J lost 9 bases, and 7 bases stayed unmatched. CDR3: CASSHGLAGVSEQFF. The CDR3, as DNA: TGTGCCAGCAGCCACGGACTAGCGGGAGTTAGTGAGCAGTTCTTC.

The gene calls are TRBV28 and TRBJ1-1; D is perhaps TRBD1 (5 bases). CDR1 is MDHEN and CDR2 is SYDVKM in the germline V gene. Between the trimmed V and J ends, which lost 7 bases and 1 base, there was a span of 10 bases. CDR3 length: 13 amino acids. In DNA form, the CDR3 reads TGTGCCAGCACCGTTACAGGGAACACTGAAGCTTTCTTT. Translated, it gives CASTVTGNTEAFF.

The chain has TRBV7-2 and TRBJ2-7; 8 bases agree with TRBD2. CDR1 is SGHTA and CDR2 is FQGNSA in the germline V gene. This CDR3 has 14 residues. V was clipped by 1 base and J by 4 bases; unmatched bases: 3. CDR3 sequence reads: CASSLVGLAYEQYF. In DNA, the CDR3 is TGTGCCAGCAGCTTAGTAGGACTAGCTTACGAGCAGTACTTC.

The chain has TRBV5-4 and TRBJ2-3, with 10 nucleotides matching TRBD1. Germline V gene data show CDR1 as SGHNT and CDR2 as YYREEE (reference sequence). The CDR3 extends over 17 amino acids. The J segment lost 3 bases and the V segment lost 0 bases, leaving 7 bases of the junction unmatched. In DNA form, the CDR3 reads TGTGCCAGCAGCTTGGGGACAGGGGGTAGTAGTACAGATACGCAGTATTTT. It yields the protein CASSLGTGGSSTDTQYF.

In DNA, the CDR3 is TGTGCCAGCAGCCAAGTTCAAGGGACAGCCCTTGGCTACACCTTC. It encodes CASSQVQGTALGYTF. The chain recombines TRBV4-2 with TRBJ1-2, with 7 positions matching TRBD1. This CDR3 is 15 amino acids long. The trim removed 1 base at V and 7 bases at J, leaving 9 bases unmatched. The germline gives CDR1 LGHNA, CDR2 YNFKEQ.

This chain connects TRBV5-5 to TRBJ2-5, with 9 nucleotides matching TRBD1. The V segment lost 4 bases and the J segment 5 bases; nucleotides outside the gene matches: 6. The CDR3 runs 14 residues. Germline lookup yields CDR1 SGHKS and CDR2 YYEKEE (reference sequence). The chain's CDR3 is CASSGYRGRETQYF. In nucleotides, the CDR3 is TGTGCCAGCAGCGGTTACAGGGGGCGGGAGACCCAGTACTTC. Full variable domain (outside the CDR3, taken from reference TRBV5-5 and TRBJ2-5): DAGVTQSPTHLIKTRGQQVTLRCSPISGHKSVSWYQQVLGQGPQFIFQYYEKEERGRGNFPDRFSARQFPNYSSELNVNALLLGDSALYLCASSGYRGRETQYFGPGTRLLVL.

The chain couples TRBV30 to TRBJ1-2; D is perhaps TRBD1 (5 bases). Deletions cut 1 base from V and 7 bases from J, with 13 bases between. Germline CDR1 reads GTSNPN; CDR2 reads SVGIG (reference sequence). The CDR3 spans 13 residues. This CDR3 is CAWSEGDLGGYTF. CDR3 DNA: TGTGCCTGGAGTGAAGGGGATCTTGGTGGCTACACCTTC.

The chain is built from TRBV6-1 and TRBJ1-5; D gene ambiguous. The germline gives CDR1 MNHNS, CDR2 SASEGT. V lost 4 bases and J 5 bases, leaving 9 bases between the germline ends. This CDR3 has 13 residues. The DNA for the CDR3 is TGTGCCAGCAGTGCGGTCGGCGATCAGCCCCAGCATTTT. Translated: CASSAVGDQPQHF.